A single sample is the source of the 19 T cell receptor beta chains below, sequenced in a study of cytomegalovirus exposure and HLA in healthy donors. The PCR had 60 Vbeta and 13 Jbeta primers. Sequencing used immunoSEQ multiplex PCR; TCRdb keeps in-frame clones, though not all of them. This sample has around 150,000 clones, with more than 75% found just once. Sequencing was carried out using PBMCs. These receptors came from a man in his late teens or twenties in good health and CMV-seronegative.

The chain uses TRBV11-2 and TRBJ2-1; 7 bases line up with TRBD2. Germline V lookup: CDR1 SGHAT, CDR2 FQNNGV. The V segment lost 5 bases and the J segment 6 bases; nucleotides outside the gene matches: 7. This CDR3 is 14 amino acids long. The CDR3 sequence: CASSPHGGVNEQFF. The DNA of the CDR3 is TGTGCCAGCAGCCCTCATGGGGGGGTCAATGAGCAGTTCTTC.

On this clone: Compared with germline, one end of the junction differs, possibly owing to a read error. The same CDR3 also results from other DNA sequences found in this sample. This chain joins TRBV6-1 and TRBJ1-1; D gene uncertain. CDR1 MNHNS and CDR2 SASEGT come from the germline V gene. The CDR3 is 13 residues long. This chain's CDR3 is CASSEVGETEAFF. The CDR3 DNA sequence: TGTGCCAGCAGTGAAGTTGGAGAGACTGAGGCTTTCTTT.

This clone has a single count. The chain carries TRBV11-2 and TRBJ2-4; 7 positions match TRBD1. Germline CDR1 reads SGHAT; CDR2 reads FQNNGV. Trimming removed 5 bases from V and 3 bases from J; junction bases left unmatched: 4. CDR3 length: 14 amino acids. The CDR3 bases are TGTGCCAGCAGCACCGGACAGGACAAAAACATTCAGTACTTC. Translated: CASSTGQDKNIQYF. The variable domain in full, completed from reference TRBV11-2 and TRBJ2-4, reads EAGVAQSPRYKIIEKRQSVAFWCNPISGHATLYWYQQILGQGPKLLIQFQNNGVVDDSQLPKDRFSAERLKGVDSTLKIQPAKLEDSAVYLCASSTGQDKNIQYFGAGTRLSVL.

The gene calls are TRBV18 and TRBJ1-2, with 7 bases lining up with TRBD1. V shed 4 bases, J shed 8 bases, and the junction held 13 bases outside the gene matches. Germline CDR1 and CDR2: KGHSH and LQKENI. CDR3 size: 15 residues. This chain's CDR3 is CASSHQNRQGDGYTF. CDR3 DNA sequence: TGTGCCAGCTCACACCAAAATCGTCAGGGGGACGGCTACACCTTC.

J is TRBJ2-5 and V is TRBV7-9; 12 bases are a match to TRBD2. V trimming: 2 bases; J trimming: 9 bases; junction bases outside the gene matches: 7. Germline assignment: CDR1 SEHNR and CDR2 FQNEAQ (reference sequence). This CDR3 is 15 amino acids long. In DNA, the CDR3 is TGTGCCAGCAGCTTAACTAGCGGGAGGCTGGGGGCCCAGTACTTC. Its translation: CASSLTSGRLGAQYF.

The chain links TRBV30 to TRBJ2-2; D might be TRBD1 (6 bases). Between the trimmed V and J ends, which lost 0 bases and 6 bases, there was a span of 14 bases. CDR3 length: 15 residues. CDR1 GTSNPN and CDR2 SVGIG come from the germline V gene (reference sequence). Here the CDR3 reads CAWSVLQGDAGELFF. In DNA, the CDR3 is TGTGCCTGGAGTGTACTACAGGGAGACGCCGGGGAGCTGTTTTTT.

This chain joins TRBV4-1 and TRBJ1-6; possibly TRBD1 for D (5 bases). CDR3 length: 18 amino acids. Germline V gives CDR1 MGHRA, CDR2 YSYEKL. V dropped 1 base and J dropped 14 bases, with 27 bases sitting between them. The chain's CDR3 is CASSQGLLSVGARVALHF. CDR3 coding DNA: TGCGCCAGCAGCCAAGGGCTCCTGAGTGTAGGGGCCCGCGTGGCCCTCCACTTT.

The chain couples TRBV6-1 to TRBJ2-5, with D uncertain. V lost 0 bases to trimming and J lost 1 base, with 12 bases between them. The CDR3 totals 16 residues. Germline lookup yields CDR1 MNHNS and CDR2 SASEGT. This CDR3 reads CASSEARGSSQETQYF. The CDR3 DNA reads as TGTGCCAGCAGTGAAGCACGAGGCAGCTCCCAAGAGACCCAGTACTTC.

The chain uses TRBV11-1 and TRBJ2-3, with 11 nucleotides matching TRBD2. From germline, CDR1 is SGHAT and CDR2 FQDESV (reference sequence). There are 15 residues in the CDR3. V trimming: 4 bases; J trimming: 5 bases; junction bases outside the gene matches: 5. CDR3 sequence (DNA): TGTGCCAGCAGCTCCACTAGCGGGAGAGTAGATACGCAGTATTTT. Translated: CASSSTSGRVDTQYF.

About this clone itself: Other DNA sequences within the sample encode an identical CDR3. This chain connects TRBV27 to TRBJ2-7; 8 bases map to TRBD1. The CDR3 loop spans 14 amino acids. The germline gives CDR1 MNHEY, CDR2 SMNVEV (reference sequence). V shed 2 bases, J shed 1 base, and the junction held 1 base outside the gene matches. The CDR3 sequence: CASSLGTGSYEQYF. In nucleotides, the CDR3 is TGTGCCAGCAGTTTAGGGACAGGTTCCTACGAGCAGTACTTC.

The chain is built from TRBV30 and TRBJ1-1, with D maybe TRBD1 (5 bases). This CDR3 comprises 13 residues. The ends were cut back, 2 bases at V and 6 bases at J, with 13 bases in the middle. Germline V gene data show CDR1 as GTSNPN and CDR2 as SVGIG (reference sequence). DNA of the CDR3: TGTGCCTGGAGTCTGGGGGGGTTCTCTGAAGCTTTCTTT. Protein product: CAWSLGGFSEAFF.

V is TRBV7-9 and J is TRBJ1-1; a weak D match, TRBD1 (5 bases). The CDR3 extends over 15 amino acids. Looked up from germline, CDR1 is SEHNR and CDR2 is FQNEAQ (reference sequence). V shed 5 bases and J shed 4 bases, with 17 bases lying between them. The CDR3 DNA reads TGTGCCAGCAGCGAAATCGGGACTTTCTCCACTGAAGCTTTCTTT. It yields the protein CASSEIGTFSTEAFF.

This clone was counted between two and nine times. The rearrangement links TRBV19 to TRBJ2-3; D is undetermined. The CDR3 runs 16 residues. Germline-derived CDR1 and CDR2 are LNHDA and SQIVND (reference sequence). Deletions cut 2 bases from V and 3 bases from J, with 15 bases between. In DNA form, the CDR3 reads TGTGCCAGTAGTATATTCGGTACTGTCGAGACAGATACGCAGTATTTT. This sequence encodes CASSIFGTVETDTQYF.

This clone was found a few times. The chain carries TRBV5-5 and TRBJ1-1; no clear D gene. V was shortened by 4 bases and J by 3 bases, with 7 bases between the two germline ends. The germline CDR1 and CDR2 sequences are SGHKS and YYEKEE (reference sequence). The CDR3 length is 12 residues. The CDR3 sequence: CASSPRDTEAFF. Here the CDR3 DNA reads TGTGCCAGCAGCCCGAGGGACACTGAAGCTTTCTTT.

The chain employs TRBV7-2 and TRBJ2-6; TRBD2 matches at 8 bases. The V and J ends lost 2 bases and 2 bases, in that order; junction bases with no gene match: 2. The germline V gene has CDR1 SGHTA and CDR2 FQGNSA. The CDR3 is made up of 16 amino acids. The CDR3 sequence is CASSLFGGAGANVLTF. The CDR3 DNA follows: TGTGCCAGCAGCTTATTCGGGGGGGCTGGGGCCAACGTCCTGACTTTC.

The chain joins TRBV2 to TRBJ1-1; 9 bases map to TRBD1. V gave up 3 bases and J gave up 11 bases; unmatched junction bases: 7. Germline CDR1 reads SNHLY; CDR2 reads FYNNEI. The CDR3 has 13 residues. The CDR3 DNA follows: TGTGCCAGCAGTGAGGGAGGGACAGGGTCGGCTTTCTTT. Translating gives CASSEGGTGSAFF.

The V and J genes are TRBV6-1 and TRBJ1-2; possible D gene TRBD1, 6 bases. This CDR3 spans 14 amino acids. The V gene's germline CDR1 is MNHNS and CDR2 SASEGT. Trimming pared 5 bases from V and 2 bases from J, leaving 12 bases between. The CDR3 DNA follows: TGTGCCAGCAGTCGACAGGCCGCCAACTATGGCTACACCTTC. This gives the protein CASSRQAANYGYTF.

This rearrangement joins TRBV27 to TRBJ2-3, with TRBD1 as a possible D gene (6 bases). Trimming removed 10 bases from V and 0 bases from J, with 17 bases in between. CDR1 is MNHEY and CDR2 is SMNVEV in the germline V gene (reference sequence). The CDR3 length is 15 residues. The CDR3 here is CANRTDRKSTDTQYF. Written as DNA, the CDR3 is TGTGCCAACAGAACGGACAGAAAGAGCACAGATACGCAGTATTTT.

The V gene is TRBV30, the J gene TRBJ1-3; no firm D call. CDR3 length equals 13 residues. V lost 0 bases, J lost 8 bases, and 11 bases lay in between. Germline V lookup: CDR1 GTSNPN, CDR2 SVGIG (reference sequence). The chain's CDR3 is CAWSVLPRDTIYF. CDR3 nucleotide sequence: TGTGCCTGGAGTGTCCTCCCTCGGGACACCATATATTTT.